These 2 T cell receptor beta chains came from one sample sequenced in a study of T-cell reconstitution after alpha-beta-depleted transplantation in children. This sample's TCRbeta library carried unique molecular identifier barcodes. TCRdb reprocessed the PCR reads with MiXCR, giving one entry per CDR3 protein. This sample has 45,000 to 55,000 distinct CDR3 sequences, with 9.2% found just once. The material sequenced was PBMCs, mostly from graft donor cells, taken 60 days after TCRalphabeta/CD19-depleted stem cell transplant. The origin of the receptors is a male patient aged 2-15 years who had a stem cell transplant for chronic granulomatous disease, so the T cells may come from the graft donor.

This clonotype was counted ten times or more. CDR3 nucleotide sequence: TGTGCCAGCAGTTCGCAGGGTCTAGCCAAAAACATTCAGTACTTC. The encoded protein is CASSSQGLAKNIQYF. The chain employs TRBV12-3 or TRBV12-4 and TRBJ2-4; a weak D match, TRBD1 (5 bases). CDR3 length: 15 amino acids. The ends were cut back, 4 bases at V and 0 bases at J, with 10 bases in the middle.

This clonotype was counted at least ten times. The CDR3 region has the DNA TGTGCCACAGCGGCGCGTTCAGAGACAGATACGCAGTATTTT. Its protein product is CATAARSETDTQYF. V is TRBV15 and J is TRBJ2-3; a possible D gene is TRBD2 (5 bases). The V end was cut by 9 bases, the J end by 3 bases, with 16 bases between. The germline V gene encodes CDR1 LNHNV and CDR2 YYDKDF (reference sequence). This CDR3 region has 14 residues.